Sequencing of this T cell receptor beta chain was carried out in a study of cytomegalovirus exposure and HLA in healthy donors. Study results and limitations: Later on, an analysis showed TCR association rates differing by HLA locus, with DRB1 the most and HLA-C the fewest. Cytomegalovirus-associated status was assigned to 164 TCR beta chains. V- and J-gene trimming in TCR beta was tied to a missense DCLRE1C variant by an analysis performed later. A few CMV-associated chains proved CMV antigen-specific in vitro.

Comment on this clone: Its antigen is undetermined.

Primers included in the PCR were 60 Vbeta and 13 Jbeta primers. The method was immunoSEQ multiplex PCR; TCRdb's version includes in-frame clones alone and lacks a portion of them. The specimen's table records tens of thousands of clones. Sequencing was carried out using PBMCs. The origin of this receptor is a woman aged 30 to 39 in good health and CMV-seropositive.

This chain's CDR3 is CASSVFFRGRSYEQYF. As DNA, the CDR3 is TGTGCCAGCAGTGTATTTTTTCGGGGGAGGTCCTACGAGCAGTACTTC. This chain links TRBV28 with TRBJ2-7; D is possibly TRBD2 (6 bases). This CDR3 is 16 amino acids long. CDR1 is MDHEN, CDR2 SYDVKM, per germline. V was pared by 5 bases and J by 1 base, with 18 bases between.